This TCR beta chain is from a study of T-cell memory formation after mild COVID-19. Each CDR3 protein gets one entry after TCRdb re-called the 5' RACE reads with MiXCR. The sample holds 250,000 or so distinct CDR3 sequences, around a tenth seen once. Study-wide findings and caveats: Detection of some responders pre-infection suggested pre-existing cross-reactive memory T cells participated. CD4+ bias marked clones expanding day 15 to 37, unlike balanced contracting clones.

This clonotype was detected a few times. Its specificity is not known. Sample: PBMCs or a T cell subset sorted from them (not recorded which). The clonotype comes from a man younger than 35 who had mild COVID-19 (a few samples of this study predate the infection). Cell type and time point are not known.

The CDR3 reads CSATPQTADFTDTQYF. CDR3 bases: TGCAGTGCTACCCCCCAGACAGCAGATTTCACAGATACGCAGTATTTT. V and J are TRBV20-1 and TRBJ2-3; perhaps TRBD1 as D (5 bases). Trimming shortened V by 4 bases and J by 2 bases, and 19 bases separated the two germline ends. This CDR3 is built from 16 residues. Germline CDR1 is DFQATT and CDR2 is SNEGSKA (reference sequence).